This TCR beta chain was recovered during a study of identical twins. General study findings and limits: Out-of-frame alpha sequences that twins shared showed excess low generation probability. Without tracking the same donors, conclusions rested on cross-sectional statistical analysis. Insertions were fewer in abundant cord blood beta clonotypes, whereas memory repertoires showed none of this pattern.

The CDR3 loop spans 13 amino acids. V was cut by 6 bases and J by 4 bases, with 12 bases left in between. CDR1 and CDR2 from the germline V gene are MNHNS and SASEGT. Remarks on this clonotype: Its antigen remains unknown.

A template switching step contributed a universal primer site, while unique molecular identifiers were present in the cDNA. TCRdb reprocessed the 5' RACE reads via MiXCR and lists one record per CDR3 protein. The sample holds 200,000 to 250,000 distinct CDR3 sequences, about 7% seen once. Another study also made use of these data, one on yellow fever vaccine responses in identical twins.

Input material: memory (CD45RO+) T cells sorted from blood. The sequence was collected from a woman aged 18-29 years in good health. The chain carries TRBV6-1 and TRBJ1-2, with D perhaps TRBD1 (6 bases). The CDR3 spells CASRPGQSYGYTF. The DNA for the CDR3 is TGTGCCAGCAGGCCAGGACAGAGCTATGGCTACACCTTC.